The present T cell receptor beta chain was sequenced within a study of blood T cell repertoires in COVID-19. Libraries were prepared by immunoSEQ multiplex PCR; TCRdb keeps only in-frame clonotypes and omits some of them. The table shows some 230,000 clones, with around 80% occurring only once. Cohorts were assigned according to the clinical history that participants reported. With 11 bases clipped from V and 5 bases from J, the junction kept 18 bases outside the gene matches. There are 15 residues in the CDR3. CDR1 LNHDA and CDR2 SQIVND come from the germline V gene (reference sequence). The chain joins TRBV19 to TRBJ2-7; 7 bases map to TRBD2. The origin of this receptor is a man in his forties or fifties who had recovered from COVID-19. Sequencing was performed on PBMCs or T cells enriched from blood (not recorded which). The CDR3 protein is CALPSQREGPDEQYF. For the CDR3, the DNA is TGTGCCTTGCCATCCCAGAGGGAGGGCCCCGACGAGCAGTACTTC.